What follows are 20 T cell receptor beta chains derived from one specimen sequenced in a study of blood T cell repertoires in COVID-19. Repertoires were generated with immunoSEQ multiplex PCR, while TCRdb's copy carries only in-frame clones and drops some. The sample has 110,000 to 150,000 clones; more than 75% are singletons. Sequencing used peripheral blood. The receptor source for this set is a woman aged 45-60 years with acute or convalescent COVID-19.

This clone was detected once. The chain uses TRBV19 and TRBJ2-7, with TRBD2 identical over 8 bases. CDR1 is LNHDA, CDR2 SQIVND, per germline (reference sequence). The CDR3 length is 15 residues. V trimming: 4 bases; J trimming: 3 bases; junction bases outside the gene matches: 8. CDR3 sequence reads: CASSTPGGANYEQYF. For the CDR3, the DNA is TGTGCCAGTAGTACACCGGGGGGGGCTAACTACGAGCAGTACTTC.

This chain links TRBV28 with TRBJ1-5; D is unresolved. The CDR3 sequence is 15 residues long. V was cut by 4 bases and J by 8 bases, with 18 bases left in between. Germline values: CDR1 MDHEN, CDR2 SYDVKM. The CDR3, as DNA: TGTGCCAGCAGTTCACTTCAAACCTCCGGGAAGCCCCAGCATTTT. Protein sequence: CASSSLQTSGKPQHF.

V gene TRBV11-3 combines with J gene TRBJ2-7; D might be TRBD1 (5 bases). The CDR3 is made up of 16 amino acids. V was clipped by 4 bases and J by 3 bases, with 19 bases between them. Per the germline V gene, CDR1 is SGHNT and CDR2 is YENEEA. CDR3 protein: CASSYRVGRQFYEQYF. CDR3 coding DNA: TGTGCCAGCAGCTATCGGGTGGGAAGACAGTTCTACGAGCAGTACTTC.

The CDR3 nucleotides are TGTGCCAGCAGTTACTCGCCGCGGGGCACCCCTGAAGCTTTCTTT. This translates into CASSYSPRGTPEAFF. The chain uses TRBV6-7 and TRBJ1-1; D possibly corresponds to TRBD1 (5 bases). TRBV6-7 is an open reading frame, and its role is uncertain. The CDR3 length is 15 residues. V was shortened by 0 bases and J by 6 bases, with 14 bases between the two germline ends.

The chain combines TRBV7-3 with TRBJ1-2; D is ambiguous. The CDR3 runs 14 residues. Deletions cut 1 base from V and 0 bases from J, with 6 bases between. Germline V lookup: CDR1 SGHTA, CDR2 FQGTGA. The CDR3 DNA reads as TGTGCCAGCAGCTTAAGTGGGCCTAACTATGGCTACACCTTC. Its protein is CASSLSGPNYGYTF.

CDR3 region: CASSLTGGYQPQHF. The CDR3, as DNA: TGTGCCAGCAGTTTGACAGGGGGCTATCAGCCCCAGCATTTT. The rearrangement joins TRBV27 to TRBJ1-5; 10 positions agree with TRBD1. Unmatched junction bases numbered 1, after V lost 3 bases and J lost 5 bases. CDR1 and CDR2 (germline): MNHEY, SMNVEV (reference sequence). This CDR3 has 14 amino acids.

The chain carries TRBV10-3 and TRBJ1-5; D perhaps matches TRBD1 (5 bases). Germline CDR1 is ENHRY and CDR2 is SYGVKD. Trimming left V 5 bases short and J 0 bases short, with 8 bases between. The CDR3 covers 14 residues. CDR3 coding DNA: TGTGCCATCAGTTTGACAGATAGCAATCAGCCCCAGCATTTT. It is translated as CAISLTDSNQPQHF.

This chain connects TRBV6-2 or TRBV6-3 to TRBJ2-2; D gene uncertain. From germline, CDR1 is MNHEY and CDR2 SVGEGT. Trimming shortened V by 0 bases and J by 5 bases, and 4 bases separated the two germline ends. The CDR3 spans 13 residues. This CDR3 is CASSYSFTGELFF. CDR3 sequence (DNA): TGTGCCAGCAGTTACTCCTTTACCGGGGAGCTGTTTTTT.

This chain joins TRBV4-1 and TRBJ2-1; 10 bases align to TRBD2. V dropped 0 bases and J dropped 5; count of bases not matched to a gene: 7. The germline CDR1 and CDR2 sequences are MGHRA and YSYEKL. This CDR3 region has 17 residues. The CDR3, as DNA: TGCGCCAGCAGCCAAGATCAGAGCGGGGGGGCGAACAATGAGCAGTTCTTC. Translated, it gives CASSQDQSGGANNEQFF.

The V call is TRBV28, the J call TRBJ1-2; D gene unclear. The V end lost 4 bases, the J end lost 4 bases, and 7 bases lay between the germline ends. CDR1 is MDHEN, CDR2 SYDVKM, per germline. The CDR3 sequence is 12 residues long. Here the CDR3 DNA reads TGTGCCAGCAGTTCAGACACCTATGGCTACACCTTC. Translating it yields CASSSDTYGYTF.

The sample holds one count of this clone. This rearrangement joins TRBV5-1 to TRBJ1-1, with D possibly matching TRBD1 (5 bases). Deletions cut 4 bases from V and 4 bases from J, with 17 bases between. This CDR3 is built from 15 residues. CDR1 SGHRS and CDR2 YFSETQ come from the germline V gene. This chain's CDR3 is CASSPVGAKGTEAFF. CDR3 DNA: TGCGCCAGCAGCCCAGTTGGGGCTAAAGGCACTGAAGCTTTCTTT.

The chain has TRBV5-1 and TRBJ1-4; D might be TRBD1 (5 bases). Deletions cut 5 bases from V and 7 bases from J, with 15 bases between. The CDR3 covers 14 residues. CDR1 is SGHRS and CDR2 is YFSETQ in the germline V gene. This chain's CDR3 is CASSFQGLGEKLFF. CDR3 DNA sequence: TGCGCCAGCAGTTTTCAGGGATTAGGTGAAAAACTGTTTTTT.

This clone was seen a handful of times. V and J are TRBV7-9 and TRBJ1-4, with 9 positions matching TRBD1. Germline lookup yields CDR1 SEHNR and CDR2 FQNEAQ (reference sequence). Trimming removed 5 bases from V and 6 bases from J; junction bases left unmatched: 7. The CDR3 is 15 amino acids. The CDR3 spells CASSPTDRGYEKLFF. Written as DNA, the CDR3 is TGTGCCAGCAGCCCCACCGACAGGGGGTATGAAAAACTGTTTTTT.

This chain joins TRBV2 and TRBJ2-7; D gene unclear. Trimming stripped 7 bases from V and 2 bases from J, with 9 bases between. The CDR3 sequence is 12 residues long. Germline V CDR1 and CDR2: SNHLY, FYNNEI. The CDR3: CASKAGAYEQYF. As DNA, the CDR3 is TGTGCCAGCAAGGCAGGCGCCTACGAGCAGTACTTC.

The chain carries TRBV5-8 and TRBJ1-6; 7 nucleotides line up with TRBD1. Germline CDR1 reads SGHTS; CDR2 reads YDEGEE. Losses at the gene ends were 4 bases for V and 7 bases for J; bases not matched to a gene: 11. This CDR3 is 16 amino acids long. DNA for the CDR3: TGTGCCAGCAGCATAAGATCCGGGACAGCAAATTCACCCCTCCACTTT. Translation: CASSIRSGTANSPLHF.

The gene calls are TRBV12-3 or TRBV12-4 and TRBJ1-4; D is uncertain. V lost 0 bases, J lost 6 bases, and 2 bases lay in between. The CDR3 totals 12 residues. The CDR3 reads CASSLADEKLFF. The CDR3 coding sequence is TGTGCCAGCAGTTTAGCCGATGAAAAACTGTTTTTT.

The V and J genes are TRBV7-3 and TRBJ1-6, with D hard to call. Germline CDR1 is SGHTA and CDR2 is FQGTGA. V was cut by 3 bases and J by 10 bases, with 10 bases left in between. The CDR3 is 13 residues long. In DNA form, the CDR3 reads TGTGCCAGCAGCTTTATGGGCTCGTCACCCCTCCACTTT. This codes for CASSFMGSSPLHF.

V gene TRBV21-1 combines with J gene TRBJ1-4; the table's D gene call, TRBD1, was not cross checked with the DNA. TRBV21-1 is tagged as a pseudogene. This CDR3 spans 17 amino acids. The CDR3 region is CASSPRPPGHLNEKLFF. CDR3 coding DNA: TGTGCCAGCAGCCCACGGCCTCCGGGACACCTTAATGAAAAACTGTTTTTT.

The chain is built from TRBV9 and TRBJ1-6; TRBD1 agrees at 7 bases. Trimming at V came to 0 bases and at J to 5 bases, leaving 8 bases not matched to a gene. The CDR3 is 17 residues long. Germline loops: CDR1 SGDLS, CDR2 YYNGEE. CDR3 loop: CASSVGGNRGHNSPLHF. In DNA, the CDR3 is TGTGCCAGCAGCGTAGGGGGGAACAGGGGACATAATTCACCCCTCCACTTT.

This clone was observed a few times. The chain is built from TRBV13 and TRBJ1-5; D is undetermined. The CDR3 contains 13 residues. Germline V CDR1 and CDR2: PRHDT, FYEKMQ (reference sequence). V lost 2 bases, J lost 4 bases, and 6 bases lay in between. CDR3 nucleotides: TGTGCCAGCAGCTTATTTCCTAATCAGCCCCAGCATTTT. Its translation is CASSLFPNQPQHF.